The 9 T cell receptor beta chains listed next were all sequenced from one sample in a study of T-cell reconstitution after alpha-beta-depleted transplantation in children. Preparation of the TCRbeta library was carried out with unique molecular identifiers. TCRdb itself ran the PCR reads through MiXCR, one entry per CDR3 protein. The data contain approximately 91,000 distinct CDR3 sequences, about 8% of them seen just once; the ten biggest clones take up approximately 7.2%. Sequences were derived from PBMCs from the stem cell graft donor, sampled from the stem cell graft. Receptors were obtained from a human donor who donated a stem cell graft to a child with congenital amegakaryocytic thrombocytopenia.

This clonotype was detected many times. In DNA form, the CDR3 reads TGCAGTGCTACTCCGACAGGAAATCAGCCCCAGCATTTT. Its translation is CSATPTGNQPQHF. This chain uses TRBV20-1 with TRBJ1-5; a possible D gene is TRBD1 (6 bases). Looked up from germline, CDR1 is DFQATT and CDR2 is SNEGSKA (reference sequence). There are 13 residues in the CDR3. V was trimmed by 4 bases and J by 4 bases, leaving 11 bases between them.

This clonotype was detected many times. DNA of the CDR3: TGCAGTGCTAGCCCCGGGCACGCCCCCTATGGCTACACCTTC. Translated: CSASPGHAPYGYTF. The chain recombines TRBV20-1 with TRBJ1-2; D uncertain. Germline V lookup: CDR1 DFQATT, CDR2 SNEGSKA (reference sequence). V gave up 3 bases and J gave up 4 bases, with 15 bases separating them. The CDR3 length is 14 residues.

A note on this clonotype: This may stem from a read error, because a much larger clone lies one nucleotide away. J is TRBJ2-7 and V is TRBV11-2, with D possibly being TRBD2 (5 bases). V gave up 2 bases and J gave up 5 bases, with 13 bases separating them. CDR1 is SGHAT, CDR2 FQNNGV, per germline. There are 14 residues in the CDR3. CDR3 DNA: TGTGCCAGCAGCTTACGGTACCTAGCCGACGAGCAGTACTTC. As protein: CASSLRYLADEQYF.

The chain couples TRBV30 to TRBJ2-2; tentative D call: TRBD2 (5 bases). V lost 4 bases to trimming and J lost 5 bases, with 5 bases between them. The CDR3 is 11 amino acids. Per germline, CDR1 GTSNPN and CDR2 SVGIG (reference sequence). CDR3 in amino acids: CAWTGTGELFF. The CDR3, as DNA: TGTGCCTGGACGGGGACCGGGGAGCTGTTTTTT.

Details on this clonotype: With a much larger clone just one base away, this may be a read error. The gene calls are TRBV12-3 or TRBV12-4 and TRBJ2-4; the D is unclear. CDR3 length: 13 residues. CDR3 nucleotides: TGTGCCAGCAGTTTAGTTCCACAAAACAGTCAGTACTTC. Translation gives CASSLVPQNSQYF.

Only a few counts were recorded for this clonotype. V and J are TRBV7-9 and TRBJ2-2; tentatively, D is TRBD1 (5 bases). Germline V CDR1 and CDR2: SEHNR, FQNEAQ (reference sequence). CDR3 length: 14 amino acids. V was pared by 1 base and J by 5 bases, with 8 bases between. The CDR3 DNA sequence: TGTGCCAGCAGCTTAGACAGGACAACCGGGGAGCTGTTTTTT. Translation: CASSLDRTTGELFF.

This clonotype was counted between two and nine times. The rearrangement joins TRBV5-1 to TRBJ2-2; no firm D call. This CDR3 is 15 amino acids long. Germline-derived CDR1 and CDR2 are SGHRS and YFSETQ. V was cut by 1 base and J by 0 bases, with 7 bases left in between. In DNA form, the CDR3 reads TGCGCCAGCAGCTTGAGCCCCGCGAACACCGGGGAGCTGTTTTTT. It codes for CASSLSPANTGELFF.

This clonotype was observed many times. This chain joins TRBV20-1 and TRBJ2-5; D is perhaps TRBD1 (5 bases). The germline V gene encodes CDR1 DFQATT and CDR2 SNEGSKA (reference sequence). CDR3 length: 12 amino acids. V lost 5 bases, J lost 2 bases, and 9 bases lay in between. DNA for the CDR3: TGCAGTGCTCTCCAGGGTCAAGAGACCCAGTACTTC. Its translation: CSALQGQETQYF.

Concerning this clonotype: An end of the junction differs from the germline gene, which may be a read error. The chain is built from TRBV12-3 or TRBV12-4 and TRBJ2-7; D may be TRBD2 (6 bases). The CDR3 contains 13 residues. The CDR3 sequence: CASKSGVGYDQYF. The CDR3, as DNA: TGTGCCAGTAAATCGGGGGTAGGGTACGACCAGTACTTC.